The present entry profiles one T cell receptor beta chain with its context. The sample originates from a study of blood T cell repertoires in COVID-19. Study-wide context: Spain, Italy and the United States supplied samples that represented acute and convalescent COVID-19. Sample material is recorded as cDNA or gDNA derived from T cells, B-cell-depleted T cells, or PBMCs.

Assay used: immunoSEQ multiplex PCR; TCRdb lists only in-frame clones, some missing. In the table there are approximately 340,000 clones, roughly 87% of which are singletons. Enrollment of patients from Seattle took place during active infection, with longitudinal follow-up. The germline gives CDR1 MRHNA, CDR2 SNTAGT. The CDR3 covers 13 residues. Trimming left V 8 bases short and J 0 bases short, with 7 bases between. The specimen sequenced was peripheral blood. The gene calls are TRBV6-4 and TRBJ2-2; D perhaps matches TRBD2 (6 bases). The clonotype originates from a man aged 25 to 45 with COVID-19, enrolled during active disease. CDR3 loop: CASGRTNTGELFF. The CDR3 DNA follows: TGTGCCAGCGGGAGGACGAACACCGGGGAGCTGTTTTTT.